This record covers a single TCR beta chain. CDR3 regions were amplified by Arm-PCR using iRepertoire HTBI primers to build TCR beta libraries. A single record per CDR3 protein comes from TCRdb applying MiXCR to the multiplex PCR reads. The sample holds 510,000 or so distinct CDR3 sequences, 12% seen once. The sample originates from a study of regulatory T cells in long-lasting Graves disease. Looked up from germline, CDR1 is SQVTM and CDR2 is ANQGSEA. The ends were cut back, 6 bases at V and 7 bases at J, with 16 bases in the middle. CDR3 length: 13 residues. Specified time point: newly diagnosed GD, antithyroid drugs for less than 3 months. With RNA extracted from PBMCs as input, the TCR library was made. From each patient, roughly 9 milliliters of peripheral blood was drawn and collected into an EDTA anticoagulant tube. These records were also assigned to another study, of T cells in Graves' hyperthyroidism and ophthalmopathy.

The sequence derives from a woman aged 25 to 39 with Graves disease. This chain connects TRBV29-1 to TRBJ1-5, with D perhaps matching TRBD1 (5 bases). Sequencing used peripheral blood mononuclear cells (PBMCs), obtained at new diagnosis, from a patient treated with antithyroid drugs. DNA of the CDR3: TGCAGCGTGAGGGACGGACAAGGACAGCCCCAGCATTTT. Amino acid sequence: CSVRDGQGQPQHF.